This TCR beta chain was found in a study of blood T cell repertoires in COVID-19. In the study overall: Material from acute and convalescent COVID-19 was sourced from the United States, Italy and Spain.

Germline CDR1 is SGDLS and CDR2 is YYNGEE. This CDR3 spans 15 amino acids. Trimming cost V 4 bases and J 2 bases; bases outside gene matches: 6. Assay: immunoSEQ multiplex PCR; the TCRdb copy retains only in-frame clones and omits some. The sample yields a few hundred thousand clones, 65% to 90% seen once. The genes are TRBV9 and TRBJ2-3; 8 bases are shared with TRBD1. The sequenced material came from peripheral blood. The TCR sequence derives from a woman aged 35 to 49 who had recovered from COVID-19. In nucleotides, the CDR3 is TGTGCCAGCAGCTCCGACAGGGGAAACACAGATACGCAGTATTTT. Amino acids: CASSSDRGNTDTQYF.